The clone carrying this T cell receptor (beta chain) was seen a few times. The antigen remains undetermined. Prior to thyroid surgery, none of the patients had received any treatment. V shed 2 bases and J shed 4 bases, with 18 bases lying between them. The CDR3 is made up of 17 amino acids. Germline values: CDR1 MDHEN, CDR2 SYDVKM. Authors' analysis steps: Across clinicopathological groups, CDR3 differences served as the basis for building a distant-metastasis classifier for papillary thyroid cancer. MiXCR reprocessed the PCR reads for TCRdb. The authors' filters were not applied to this entry. The sample holds under 45,000 clones, 35% to 45% seen once. These data belong to a study of metastatic and nonmetastatic thyroid tumors. Study context: Samples came from malignant and benign thyroid patients, and repertoires were compared across blood and tumor or nodule tissue.

Study findings and constraints: TCR beta diversity was reportedly significantly higher in malignant thyroid tumors than benign nodules, in blood and tumor.

The chain employs TRBV28 and TRBJ1-3; D unresolved. Material for sequencing was tumor tissue. This TCR was sampled from a female donor with papillary thyroid cancer or a benign thyroid nodule (not recorded which). Some clones in this sample may be carry-over from other donors' samples. The CDR3 loop is CASSLVPQIGPGNTIYF. The CDR3 bases are TGTGCCAGCAGTTTAGTACCACAGATCGGGCCAGGAAACACCATATATTTT.